The 29 T cell receptor beta chains given below trace back to one sample, sequenced in a study of cytomegalovirus exposure and HLA in healthy donors. The PCR had 60 Vbeta and 13 Jbeta primers. Clones were read by immunoSEQ multiplex PCR, and TCRdb kept only the in-frame ones, dropping some. The profile shows around 130,000 clones, around 9% of them singletons. Material for sequencing was PBMCs. All receptors derive from a man aged 35 to 55 in good health and CMV-seronegative.

This chain uses TRBV9 with TRBJ1-1; D might be TRBD1 (6 bases). The length of the CDR3 is 13 residues. Germline CDR1 is SGDLS and CDR2 is YYNGEE. With 3 bases removed from V and 3 bases from J, the gap between germline ends came to 9 bases. CDR3 nucleotide sequence: TGTGCCAGCAGCGCGAACAGGGACACTGAAGCTTTCTTT. Translated: CASSANRDTEAFF.

This clone occurred a few times. V gene TRBV9 combines with J gene TRBJ2-1; 8 bases fit TRBD1. Germline V gives CDR1 SGDLS, CDR2 YYNGEE. The CDR3 sequence is 16 residues long. V trimming: 0 bases; J trimming: 3 bases; junction bases outside the gene matches: 5. This CDR3 reads CASSVVGTGGYNEQFF. CDR3 DNA: TGTGCCAGCAGCGTAGTTGGAACAGGGGGCTACAATGAGCAGTTCTTC.

This clone was recorded a few times. The rearrangement joins TRBV28 to TRBJ2-2; 9 nucleotides align to TRBD1. Trimming took 2 bases from V and 4 from J; bases not matched to a gene: 8. CDR3 length: 17 residues. CDR1 MDHEN and CDR2 SYDVKM come from the germline V gene. The CDR3: CASSLIRTGVGTGELFF. The CDR3 DNA reads TGTGCCAGCAGTTTAATACGGACAGGGGTCGGCACCGGGGAGCTGTTTTTT.

In its sample, this clone was seen a few times. The V gene is TRBV5-1, the J gene TRBJ2-5; D is possibly TRBD2 (7 bases). This CDR3 comprises 14 residues. Trimming shortened V by 7 bases and J by 1 base, and 14 bases separated the two germline ends. Germline CDR1 is SGHRS and CDR2 is YFSETQ. CDR3 coding DNA: TGCGCCAGCTTTCCGGGGGGCTCCCAAGAGACCCAGTACTTC. It translates to CASFPGGSQETQYF.

This clone occurred a few times. An end of the junction differs from the germline gene, which may be a read error. Other DNA variants within this sample encode the same CDR3. The genes are TRBV7-3 and TRBJ2-1; TRBD2 agrees at 7 bases. This CDR3 comprises 13 residues. CDR1 and CDR2 (germline): SGHTA, FQGTGA. Written as DNA, the CDR3 is TGCGCCAGCAGCTTAACGCTCGCGGGGGAGGTGTTCTTC. Translating gives CASSLTLAGEVFF.

The rearrangement links TRBV5-1 to TRBJ1-6; TRBD1 matches 11 bases. Germline values: CDR1 SGHRS, CDR2 YFSETQ. CDR3 length: 16 residues. With 4 bases clipped from V and 10 bases from J, the junction kept 10 bases outside the gene matches. The CDR3 region is CASSVIGQGARSPLHF. CDR3 sequence (DNA): TGCGCCAGCAGCGTTATCGGACAGGGGGCTAGGTCACCCCTCCACTTT.

The chain links TRBV4-3 to TRBJ2-7; a weak D match, TRBD1 (5 bases). Germline CDR1 LGHNA, CDR2 YSLEER. V lost 0 bases to trimming and J lost 3 bases, with 9 bases between them. This CDR3 has 14 residues. The CDR3 here is CASSQDRGSYEQYF. The CDR3 DNA follows: TGCGCCAGCAGCCAAGATAGGGGCAGCTACGAGCAGTACTTC.

This clone was detected only a few times. This sequence joins TRBV7-9 and TRBJ2-3, with D perhaps TRBD2 (6 bases). With 5 bases removed from V and 5 bases from J, the gap between germline ends came to 11 bases. Per germline, CDR1 SEHNR and CDR2 FQNEAQ (reference sequence). The CDR3 loop spans 13 amino acids. CDR3 loop: CASSPSGEDTQYF. CDR3 DNA: TGTGCCAGCAGCCCGTCGGGGGAAGATACGCAGTATTTT.

This clone was seen a few times. The chain carries TRBV5-6 and TRBJ1-2; D may be TRBD1 (5 bases). Trimming pared 1 base from V and 6 bases from J, leaving 10 bases between. Germline values: CDR1 SGHDT, CDR2 YYEEEE. This CDR3 is built from 13 residues. The chain's CDR3 is CASSLLAGNGYTF. DNA for the CDR3: TGTGCCAGCAGCTTGTTGGCAGGGAATGGCTACACCTTC.

This clone has only a few counts. The V and J genes are TRBV7-2 and TRBJ2-4; 9 bases are shared with TRBD2. Germline-derived CDR1 and CDR2 are SGHTA and FQGNSA. This CDR3 has 14 amino acids. V gave up 3 bases and J gave up 6 bases; unmatched junction bases: 3. CDR3 coding DNA: TGTGCCAGCAGCTTGTCTAGCGGGGCAAACATTCAGTACTTC. It yields the protein CASSLSSGANIQYF.

This clone turned up a few times. This chain connects TRBV2 to TRBJ1-2; D is possibly TRBD1 (5 bases). The CDR3 contains 14 residues. Germline-derived CDR1 and CDR2 are SNHLY and FYNNEI. The germline V and J ends were trimmed by 3 bases and 7 bases, with 15 bases remaining between them. The CDR3 reads CASSDGRGARGYTF. In DNA form, the CDR3 reads TGTGCCAGCAGTGATGGGAGGGGAGCCCGTGGCTACACCTTC.

A few counts support this clone. The V gene is TRBV4-3, the J gene TRBJ2-5; 11 nucleotides line up with TRBD2. The length of the CDR3 is 16 residues. Trimming took 1 base from V and 3 from J; bases not matched to a gene: 4. Germline V gene data show CDR1 as LGHNA and CDR2 as YSLEER. The CDR3 nucleotides read TGCGCCAGCAGCCAAGGGGGGGGACTAGCGGAAGAGACCCAGTACTTC. It encodes CASSQGGGLAEETQYF.

In its sample, this clone was seen many times. The sample has other DNA sequences that encode this CDR3 too. V usage is TRBV30 and J usage is TRBJ1-1; the match to TRBD1 covers 7 bases. The CDR3 consists of 12 residues. The germline gives CDR1 GTSNPN, CDR2 SVGIG (reference sequence). V lost 8 bases to trimming and J lost 1 base; unmatched junction nucleotides: 4. The CDR3 sequence is CALGTANTEAFF. In DNA form, the CDR3 reads TGTGCCCTCGGGACAGCGAACACTGAAGCTTTCTTT.

This sequence joins TRBV11-2 and TRBJ2-7; 10 bases line up with TRBD1. V shed 5 bases and J 7 bases; nucleotides not matched to a gene: 8. CDR1 and CDR2 from the germline V gene are SGHAT and FQNNGV. The CDR3 runs 14 residues. CDR3 amino acids: CASSPRDRGYEQYF. CDR3 bases: TGTGCCAGCAGCCCCCGGGACAGGGGTTATGAGCAGTACTTC.

This clone was observed a handful of times. This chain links TRBV4-3 with TRBJ2-7; D ambiguous. The CDR3 length is 13 residues. The germline gives CDR1 LGHNA, CDR2 YSLEER. V lost 0 bases to trimming and J lost 3 bases, with 6 bases between them. This CDR3 reads CASSQDTYYEQYF. The CDR3 DNA reads TGCGCCAGCAGCCAAGACACCTACTACGAGCAGTACTTC.

The chain employs TRBV6-6 and TRBJ1-4; D perhaps matches TRBD1 (6 bases). Germline V gene data show CDR1 as MNHNY and CDR2 as SVGAGI (reference sequence). V was trimmed by 1 base and J by 7 bases, leaving 13 bases between them. The CDR3 is 15 amino acids. Written as DNA, the CDR3 is TGTGCCAGCAGTTACTACCCGGGGGGCGGTGAAAAACTGTTTTTT. Protein product: CASSYYPGGGEKLFF.

The chain carries TRBV19 and TRBJ2-3; 10 positions agree with TRBD1. CDR1 and CDR2 (germline): LNHDA, SQIVND (reference sequence). The V and J ends lost 4 bases and 1 base, in that order; junction bases with no gene match: 5. This CDR3 region has 16 residues. The CDR3 reads CASSRQGAEGTDTQYF. The CDR3 DNA follows: TGTGCCAGTAGTAGACAGGGGGCGGAGGGCACAGATACGCAGTATTTT.

This clone was found a few times. The gene calls are TRBV11-1 and TRBJ1-4, with 7 positions matching TRBD1. Germline values: CDR1 SGHAT, CDR2 FQDESV (reference sequence). Trimming took 1 base from V and 11 from J; bases not matched to a gene: 13. This CDR3 is built from 16 residues. In DNA form, the CDR3 reads TGTGCCAGCAGCTTAGTAGGGGGACAGCACCCGGAGAAACTGTTTTTT. This gives the protein CASSLVGGQHPEKLFF.

V and J are TRBV5-1 and TRBJ2-7; D possibly corresponds to TRBD1 (5 bases). The V and J ends lost 6 bases and 5 bases respectively, with 12 bases between them. This CDR3 is 12 amino acids long. Germline V gene sequence: CDR1 SGHRS, CDR2 YFSETQ. The CDR3 DNA reads as TGCGCCAGCAACCAAAGGGGCCACGAGCAGTACTTC. This sequence encodes CASNQRGHEQYF.

This clone was detected only a few times. The chain links TRBV4-3 to TRBJ1-5, with D hard to call. V shed 0 bases and J shed 5 bases, with 8 bases lying between them. This CDR3 contains 14 residues. CDR1 and CDR2 (germline): LGHNA, YSLEER. The CDR3 nucleotides read TGCGCCAGCAGCCAAGAACTCGGGGATCAGCCCCAGCATTTT. Its protein product is CASSQELGDQPQHF.

This rearrangement joins TRBV10-1 to TRBJ2-5; the D call may be TRBD1 or TRBD2 (5 bases each). The J call is doubtful: the DNA matches TRBJ2-7 better. CDR1 is WNHNN, CDR2 SYGVQD, per germline (reference sequence). The CDR3 has 13 residues. The CDR3 DNA reads as TGCGCCAGCAGTGAGTTGGTTGGGGGCGAGCAGTACTTC. The encoded protein is CASSELVGGEQYF.

The V gene is TRBV28, the J gene TRBJ2-2, with TRBD1 matching 7 bases. The CDR3 is 14 amino acids. The V gene's germline CDR1 is MDHEN and CDR2 SYDVKM. The junction had 5 bases not matched to a gene; V was cut back by 7 bases and J by 3 bases. The CDR3 region has the DNA TGTGCCAGCATCCCACAGGGGTACACCGGGGAGCTGTTTTTT. Protein sequence: CASIPQGYTGELFF.

The chain recombines TRBV6-5 with TRBJ2-1; D is undetermined. This CDR3 comprises 12 residues. Germline V gene sequence: CDR1 MNHEY, CDR2 SVGAGI. Trimming removed 5 bases at V and 6 bases at J, with 8 bases between. The CDR3 loop is CASSRNSNEQFF. CDR3 bases: TGTGCCAGCAGTCGGAACAGCAATGAGCAGTTCTTC.

This clone turned up a few times. For the CDR3, the DNA is TGTGCCAGCAGCGCGAACCCCCGAGACCCAGGGTCGGATACGCAGTATTTT. This translates into CASSANPRDPGSDTQYF. This rearrangement joins TRBV9 to TRBJ2-3; a weak D match, TRBD1 (5 bases). The CDR3 runs to 17 residues. Germline lookup yields CDR1 SGDLS and CDR2 YYNGEE. V was shortened by 3 bases and J by 6 bases, with 23 bases between the two germline ends.

The gene calls are TRBV19 and TRBJ2-2; 9 positions agree with TRBD2. The CDR3 loop spans 15 amino acids. Germline values: CDR1 LNHDA, CDR2 SQIVND (reference sequence). Trimming cost V 3 bases and J 4 bases; bases outside gene matches: 3. The CDR3 DNA reads as TGTGCCAGTAGTATCGGTAGCGGGAGCACCGGGGAGCTGTTTTTT. Translated: CASSIGSGSTGELFF.

This chain connects TRBV30 to TRBJ2-1; D unresolved. Trimming shortened V by 3 bases and J by 6 bases, and 15 bases separated the two germline ends. Per germline, CDR1 GTSNPN and CDR2 SVGIG (reference sequence). The length of the CDR3 is 14 residues. In DNA, the CDR3 is TGTGCCTGGAGACTGGCGAGACTTACCAATGAGCAGTTCTTC. Translation gives CAWRLARLTNEQFF.

The chain joins TRBV4-1 to TRBJ1-2; D is ambiguous. CDR1 MGHRA and CDR2 YSYEKL come from the germline V gene. V was pared by 1 base and J by 2 bases, with 11 bases between. The CDR3 sequence is 15 residues long. The CDR3: CASSQVSNGNYGYTF. Here the CDR3 DNA reads TGCGCCAGCAGCCAAGTTTCGAACGGGAACTATGGCTACACCTTC.

This sequence joins TRBV11-2 and TRBJ1-2; D perhaps matches TRBD1 (5 bases). There are 15 residues in the CDR3. With 4 bases removed from V and 3 bases from J, the gap between germline ends came to 15 bases. CDR1 SGHAT and CDR2 FQNNGV come from the germline V gene. CDR3 sequence (DNA): TGTGCCAGCAGCTCCCTCTTCCAGGGCCACTATGGCTACACCTTC. As protein: CASSSLFQGHYGYTF.

CDR3 nucleotides: TGTGCCAGCAGCTTATTGCTCTCCTACGAGCAGTACTTC. Protein: CASSLLLSYEQYF. The chain carries TRBV7-8 and TRBJ2-5; D gene uncertain. The end of the DNA aligns better with TRBJ2-7, so the J call may be wrong. CDR1 and CDR2 from the germline V gene are SGHVS and FQNEAQ. The CDR3 is 13 residues long.